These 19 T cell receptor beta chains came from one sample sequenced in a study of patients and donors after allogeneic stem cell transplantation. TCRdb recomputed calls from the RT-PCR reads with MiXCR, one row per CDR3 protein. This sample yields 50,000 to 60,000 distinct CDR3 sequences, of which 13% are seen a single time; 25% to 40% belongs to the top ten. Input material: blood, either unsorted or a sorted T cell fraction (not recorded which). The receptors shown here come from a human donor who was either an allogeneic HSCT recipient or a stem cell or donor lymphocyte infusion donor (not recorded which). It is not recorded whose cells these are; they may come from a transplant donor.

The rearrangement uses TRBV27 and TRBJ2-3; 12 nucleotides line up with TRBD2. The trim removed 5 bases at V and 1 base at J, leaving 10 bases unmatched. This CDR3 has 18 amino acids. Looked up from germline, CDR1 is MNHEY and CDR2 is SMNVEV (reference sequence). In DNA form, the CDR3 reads TGTGCCAGCAGTCTCCAGCCCGGACTAGCGGGACGCACAGATACGCAGTATTTT. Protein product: CASSLQPGLAGRTDTQYF.

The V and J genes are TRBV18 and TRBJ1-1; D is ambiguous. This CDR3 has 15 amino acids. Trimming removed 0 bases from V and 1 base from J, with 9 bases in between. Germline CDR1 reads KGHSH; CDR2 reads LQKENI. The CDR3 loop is CASSPPGGANTEAFF. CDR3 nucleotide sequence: TGTGCCAGCTCACCACCAGGCGGAGCGAACACTGAAGCTTTCTTT. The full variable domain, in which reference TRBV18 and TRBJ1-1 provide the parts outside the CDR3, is NAGVMQNPRHLVRRRGQEARLRCSPMKGHSHVYWYRQLPEEGLKFMVYLQKENIIDESGMPKERFSAEFPKEGPSILRIQQVVRGDSAAYFCASSPPGGANTEAFFGQGTRLTVV.

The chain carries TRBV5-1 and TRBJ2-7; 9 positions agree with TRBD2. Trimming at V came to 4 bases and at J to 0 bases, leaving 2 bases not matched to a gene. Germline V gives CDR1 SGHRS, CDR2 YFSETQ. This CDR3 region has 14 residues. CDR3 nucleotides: TGCGCCAGCAGCCGTAGCGGGAGCTCCTACGAGCAGTACTTC. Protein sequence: CASSRSGSSYEQYF.

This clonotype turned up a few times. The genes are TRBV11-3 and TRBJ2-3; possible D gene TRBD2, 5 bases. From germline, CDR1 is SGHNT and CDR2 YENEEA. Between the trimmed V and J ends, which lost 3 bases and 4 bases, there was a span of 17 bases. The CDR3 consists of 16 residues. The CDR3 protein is CASSFSIILEADTQYF. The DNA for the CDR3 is TGTGCCAGCAGCTTTTCCATCATACTAGAGGCAGATACGCAGTATTTT.

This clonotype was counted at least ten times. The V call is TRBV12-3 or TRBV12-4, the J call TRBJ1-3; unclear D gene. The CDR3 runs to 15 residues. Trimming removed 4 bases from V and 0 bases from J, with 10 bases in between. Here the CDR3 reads CASSSTRSSGNTIYF. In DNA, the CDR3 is TGTGCCAGCAGTTCTACGAGGAGCTCTGGAAACACCATATATTTT.

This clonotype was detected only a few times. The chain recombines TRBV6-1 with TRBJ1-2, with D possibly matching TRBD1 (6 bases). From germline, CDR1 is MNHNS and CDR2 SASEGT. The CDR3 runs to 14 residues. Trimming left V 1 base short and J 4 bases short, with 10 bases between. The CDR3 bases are TGTGCCAGCAGTGAAGTCGGACAGTTCTATGGCTACACCTTC. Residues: CASSEVGQFYGYTF.

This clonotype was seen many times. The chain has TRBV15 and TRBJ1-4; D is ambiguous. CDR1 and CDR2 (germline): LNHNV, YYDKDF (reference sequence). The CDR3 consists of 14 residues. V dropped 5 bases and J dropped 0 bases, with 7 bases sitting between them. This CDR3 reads CATSPVATNEKLFF. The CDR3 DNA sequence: TGTGCCACCAGCCCGGTCGCAACTAATGAAAAACTGTTTTTT.

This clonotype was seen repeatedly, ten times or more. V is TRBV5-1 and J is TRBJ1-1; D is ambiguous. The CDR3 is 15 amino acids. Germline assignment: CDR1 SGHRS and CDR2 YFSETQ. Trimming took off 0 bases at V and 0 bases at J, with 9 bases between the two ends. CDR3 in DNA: TGCGCCAGCAGCTTGGCAAACGGATTGAACACTGAAGCTTTCTTT. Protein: CASSLANGLNTEAFF.

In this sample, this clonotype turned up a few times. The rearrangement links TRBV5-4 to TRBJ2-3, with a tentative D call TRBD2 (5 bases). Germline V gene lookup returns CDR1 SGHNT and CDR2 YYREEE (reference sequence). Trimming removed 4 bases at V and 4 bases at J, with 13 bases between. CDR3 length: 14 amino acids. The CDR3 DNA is TGTGCCAGCAGCATAGGCCGGGGTCCAGATACGCAGTATTTT. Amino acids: CASSIGRGPDTQYF.

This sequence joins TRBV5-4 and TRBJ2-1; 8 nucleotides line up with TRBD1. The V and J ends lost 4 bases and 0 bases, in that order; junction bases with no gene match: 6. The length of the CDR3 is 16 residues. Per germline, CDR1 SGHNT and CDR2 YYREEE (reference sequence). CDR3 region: CASSSWTGRSYNEQFF. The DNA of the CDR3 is TGTGCCAGCAGCAGCTGGACAGGGCGCTCCTACAATGAGCAGTTCTTC.

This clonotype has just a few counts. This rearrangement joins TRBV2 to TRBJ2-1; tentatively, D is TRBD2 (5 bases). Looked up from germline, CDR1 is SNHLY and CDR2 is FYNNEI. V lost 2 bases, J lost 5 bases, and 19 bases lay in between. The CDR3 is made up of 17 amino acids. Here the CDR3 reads CASSEIYGETPDNEQFF. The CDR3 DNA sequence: TGTGCCAGCAGTGAAATTTATGGGGAGACCCCTGACAATGAGCAGTTCTTC.

CDR3 sequence (DNA): TGTGCCAGCACCTTTACAGGGAATGAGCAGTTCTTC. This codes for CASTFTGNEQFF. The V gene is TRBV12-3 or TRBV12-4, the J gene TRBJ2-1, with D perhaps matching TRBD1 (6 bases). V was clipped by 7 bases and J by 7 bases, with 11 bases between them. The CDR3 consists of 12 residues.

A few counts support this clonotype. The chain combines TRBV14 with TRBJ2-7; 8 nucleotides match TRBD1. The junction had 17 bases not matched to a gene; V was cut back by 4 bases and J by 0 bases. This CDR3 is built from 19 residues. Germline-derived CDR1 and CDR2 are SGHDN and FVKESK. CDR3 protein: CASSPNMANRGSSSYEQYF. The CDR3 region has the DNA TGTGCCAGCAGCCCAAATATGGCGAACAGGGGGTCCTCCTCCTACGAGCAGTACTTC. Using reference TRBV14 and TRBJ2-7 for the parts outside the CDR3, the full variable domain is EAGVTQFPSHSVIEKGQTVTLRCDPISGHDNLYWYRRVMGKEIKFLLHFVKESKQDESGMPNNRFLAERTGGTYSTLKVQPAELEDSGVYFCASSPNMANRGSSSYEQYFGPGTRLTVT.

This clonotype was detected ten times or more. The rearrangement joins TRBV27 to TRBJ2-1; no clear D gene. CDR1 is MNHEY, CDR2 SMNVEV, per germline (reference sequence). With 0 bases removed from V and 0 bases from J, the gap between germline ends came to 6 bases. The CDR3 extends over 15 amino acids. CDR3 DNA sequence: TGTGCCAGCAGTTTATCTTGGAACTCCTACAATGAGCAGTTCTTC. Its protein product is CASSLSWNSYNEQFF.

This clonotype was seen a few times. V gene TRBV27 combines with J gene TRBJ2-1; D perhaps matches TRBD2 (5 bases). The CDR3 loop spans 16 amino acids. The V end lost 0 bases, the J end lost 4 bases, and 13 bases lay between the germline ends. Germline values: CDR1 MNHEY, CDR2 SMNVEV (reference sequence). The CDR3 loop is CASSLSKRSGYNEQFF. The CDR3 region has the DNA TGTGCCAGCAGTTTATCGAAGCGCTCGGGATACAATGAGCAGTTCTTC.

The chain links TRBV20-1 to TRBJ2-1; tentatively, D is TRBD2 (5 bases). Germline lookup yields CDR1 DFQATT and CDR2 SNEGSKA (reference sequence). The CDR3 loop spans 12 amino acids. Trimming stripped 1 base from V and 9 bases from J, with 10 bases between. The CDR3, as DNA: TGCAGTGCTAGAGCTGGCGGGCCTGAGCAGTTCTTC. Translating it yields CSARAGGPEQFF.

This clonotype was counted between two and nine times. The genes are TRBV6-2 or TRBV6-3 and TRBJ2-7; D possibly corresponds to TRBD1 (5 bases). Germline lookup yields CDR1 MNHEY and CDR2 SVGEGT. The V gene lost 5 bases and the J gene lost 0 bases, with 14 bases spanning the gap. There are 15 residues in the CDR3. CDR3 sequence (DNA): TGTGCCAGCAGTCCCAGACAGATCCTCTCCTACGAGCAGTACTTC. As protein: CASSPRQILSYEQYF.

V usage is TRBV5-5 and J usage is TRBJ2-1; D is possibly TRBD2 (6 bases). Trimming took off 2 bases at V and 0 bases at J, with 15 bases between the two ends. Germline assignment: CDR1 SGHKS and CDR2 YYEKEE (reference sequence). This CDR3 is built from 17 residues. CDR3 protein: CASSFDYRDFSYNEQFF. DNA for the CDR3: TGTGCCAGCAGCTTCGACTACCGGGACTTCTCCTACAATGAGCAGTTCTTC.

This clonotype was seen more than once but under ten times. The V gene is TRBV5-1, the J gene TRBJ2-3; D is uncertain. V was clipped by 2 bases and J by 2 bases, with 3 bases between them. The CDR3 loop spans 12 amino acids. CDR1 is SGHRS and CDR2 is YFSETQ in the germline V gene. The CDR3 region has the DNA TGCGCCAGCAGCTTAACCACAGATACGCAGTATTTT. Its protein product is CASSLTTDTQYF. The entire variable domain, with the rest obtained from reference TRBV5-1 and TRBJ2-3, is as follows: KAGVTQTPRYLIKTRGQQVTLSCSPISGHRSVSWYQQTPGQGLQFLFEYFSETQRNKGNFPGRFSGRQFSNSRSEMNVSTLELGDSALYLCASSLTTDTQYFGPGTRLTVL.